The 16 T cell receptor beta chains in this list originate from one sample, sequenced in a study of blood T cell repertoires in COVID-19. Profiled with immunoSEQ multiplex PCR; TCRdb holds only in-frame clones, not every one. The sample carries about 140,000 clones, around nine tenths recorded once. The specimen was peripheral blood. These receptors were collected from a woman aged 45-60 years with active or convalescent COVID-19.

The chain employs TRBV10-3 and TRBJ2-3; tentative D call: TRBD2 (5 bases). CDR1 and CDR2 from the germline V gene are ENHRY and SYGVKD. The CDR3 runs to 15 residues. Trimming left V 10 bases short and J 2 bases short, with 19 bases between. CDR3: CATGLGPGATDTQYF. For the CDR3, the DNA is TGTGCCACCGGACTTGGGCCGGGCGCCACAGATACGCAGTATTTT.

The J gene is TRBJ2-5, the V gene TRBV20-1; 8 bases are shared with TRBD2. The CDR3 loop spans 14 amino acids. The germline CDR1 and CDR2 sequences are DFQATT and SNEGSKA (reference sequence). Losses at the gene ends were 3 bases for V and 4 bases for J; bases not matched to a gene: 7. The CDR3 DNA is TGCAGTGCTAGTAGGCTAGCGGGCCGAGAGACCCAGTACTTC. Translation gives CSASRLAGRETQYF.

The chain employs TRBV18 and TRBJ1-4, with a possible D match to TRBD1 (6 bases). V gave up 3 bases and J gave up 8 bases, with 10 bases separating them. This CDR3 is 13 amino acids long. CDR1 and CDR2 from the germline V gene are KGHSH and LQKENI. In DNA form, the CDR3 reads TGTGCCAGCTCACCCAACGGACAGGAAAAACTGTTTTTT. This gives the protein CASSPNGQEKLFF.

This clone was observed a single time. This chain connects TRBV18 to TRBJ1-5; maybe TRBD1 (6 bases). Deletions cut 4 bases from V and 5 bases from J, with 9 bases between. This CDR3 is 13 amino acids long. Germline V gene data show CDR1 as KGHSH and CDR2 as LQKENI. In DNA, the CDR3 is TGTGCCAGCTCACAGGGGGTGGATCAGCCCCAGCATTTT. Residues: CASSQGVDQPQHF.

The CDR3 DNA reads as TGTGCCAGCAGCGTAGATTTAGCGGGAGGGCCTCGAACCGGGGAGCTGTTTTTT. This gives the protein CASSVDLAGGPRTGELFF. This chain links TRBV9 with TRBJ2-2; TRBD2 aligns across 11 bases. The CDR3 sequence is 18 residues long. With V trimmed by 0 bases and J by 5 bases, 9 bases remained unmatched. In germline, CDR1 is SGDLS, CDR2 YYNGEE. Complete variable domain (other parts from reference TRBV9 and TRBJ2-2): DSGVTQTPKHLITATGQRVTLRCSPRSGDLSVYWYQQSLDQGLQFLIQYYNGEERAKGNILERFSAQQFPDLHSELNLSSLELGDSALYFCASSVDLAGGPRTGELFFGEGSRLTVL.

The V gene is TRBV10-3, the J gene TRBJ1-2; 11 positions match TRBD1. In germline, CDR1 is ENHRY, CDR2 SYGVKD. V lost 6 bases, J lost 1 base, and 4 bases stayed unmatched. The CDR3 runs 15 residues. As DNA, the CDR3 is TGTGCCATCAGCCGGACAGGGGGCTTTAACTATGGCTACACCTTC. Protein sequence: CAISRTGGFNYGYTF.

The chain recombines TRBV30 with TRBJ2-7, with 8 bases identical to TRBD2. V shed 0 bases, J shed 4 bases, and the junction held 14 bases outside the gene matches. The germline gives CDR1 GTSNPN, CDR2 SVGIG (reference sequence). This CDR3 has 17 residues. The CDR3 loop reads CAWSVGYGGRPKYEQYF. In DNA, the CDR3 is TGTGCCTGGAGTGTAGGGTACGGCGGGAGGCCTAAATACGAGCAGTACTTC.

The V call is TRBV6-5, the J call TRBJ1-6; D is possibly TRBD1 (6 bases). V lost 0 bases and J 10 bases, leaving 16 bases between the germline ends. The germline gives CDR1 MNHEY, CDR2 SVGAGI. This CDR3 has 16 residues. Here the CDR3 DNA reads TGTGCCAGCAGTTACTCGAGTAAGGGGGTGGGATCACCCCTCCACTTT. Its protein product is CASSYSSKGVGSPLHF.

The chain carries TRBV10-3 and TRBJ1-1; tentatively, D is TRBD1 (6 bases). Germline lookup yields CDR1 ENHRY and CDR2 SYGVKD. Deletions cut 6 bases from V and 1 base from J, with 9 bases between. The CDR3 loop spans 13 amino acids. In DNA, the CDR3 is TGTGCCATCAGCCGGACAGAGAACACTGAAGCTTTCTTT. Translated: CAISRTENTEAFF.

This clone was recorded once. V is TRBV5-1 and J is TRBJ1-1; D not certain. The germline gives CDR1 SGHRS, CDR2 YFSETQ. V was trimmed by 5 bases and J by 2 bases, leaving 4 bases between them. The CDR3 length is 11 residues. CDR3 protein: CASRLNTEAFF. Here the CDR3 DNA reads TGCGCCAGCAGACTAAACACTGAAGCTTTCTTT.

The chain carries TRBV19 and TRBJ2-1, with TRBD2 identical over 13 bases. The trim removed 6 bases at V and 0 bases at J, leaving 5 bases unmatched. CDR3 length: 17 amino acids. Germline V gene data show CDR1 as LNHDA and CDR2 as SQIVND (reference sequence). The CDR3 coding sequence is TGTGCCAGTAGGGGACTAGCGGGGCGCAGCTCCTACAATGAGCAGTTCTTC. Translation gives CASRGLAGRSSYNEQFF.

This clone was recorded once. The rearrangement joins TRBV7-3 to TRBJ2-3; 8 bases are a match to TRBD1. The V gene's germline CDR1 is SGHTA and CDR2 FQGTGA. Trimming cost V 5 bases and J 4 bases; bases outside gene matches: 5. The CDR3 contains 14 residues. The CDR3 nucleotides are TGTGCCAGCAGCCTAGGACAGGGACCAGATACGCAGTATTTT. Residues: CASSLGQGPDTQYF.

V and J are TRBV27 and TRBJ1-2, with 7 bases fitting TRBD1. This CDR3 has 14 residues. Germline CDR1 MNHEY, CDR2 SMNVEV (reference sequence). Germline trimming cut 8 bases from V and 5 bases from J; bases unmatched to any gene: 11. In DNA form, the CDR3 reads TGTGCCAGCGGACCGTGGGACAGCTCATATGGCTACACCTTC. It encodes CASGPWDSSYGYTF.

V gene TRBV18 combines with J gene TRBJ2-2; D unresolved. The ends were cut back, 5 bases at V and 0 bases at J, with 10 bases in the middle. Looked up from germline, CDR1 is KGHSH and CDR2 is LQKENI. The CDR3 consists of 15 residues. CDR3 amino acids: CASSSSLANTGELFF. The CDR3 coding sequence is TGTGCCAGCTCATCGAGCCTAGCGAACACCGGGGAGCTGTTTTTT.

V usage is TRBV7-2 and J usage is TRBJ1-1, with TRBD1 matching over 10 bases. The CDR3 has 16 residues. Trimming removed 2 bases from V and 10 bases from J; junction bases left unmatched: 13. Per germline, CDR1 SGHTA and CDR2 FQGNSA. The DNA of the CDR3 is TGTGCCAGCAGCTTACAGGCGATCGGACAGGGGGTAGGAGCTTTCTTT. Its protein product is CASSLQAIGQGVGAFF.

The chain combines TRBV29-1 with TRBJ1-1, with a tentative D call TRBD1 (5 bases). Germline lookup yields CDR1 SQVTM and CDR2 ANQGSEA. V lost 7 bases to trimming and J lost 3 bases, with 18 bases between them. The CDR3 covers 14 residues. Here the CDR3 DNA reads TGCAGCGCCTCGATAAATCGGGGGGACACTGAAGCTTTCTTT. Translating it yields CSASINRGDTEAFF.